This entry is about one TCR beta chain. The antigen remains unidentified. Drawing of peripheral blood yielded 7.5 to 10 milliliters from each donor. With each sample, at least 5.5 micrograms of total RNA were extracted. Trimming pared 9 bases from V and 2 bases from J, leaving 11 bases between. CDR1 KGHDR and CDR2 SFDVKD come from the germline V gene. The CDR3 is made up of 13 amino acids. A second PCR of roughly 7 to 11 cycles used a sample-barcoded 5' primer and a J-beta primer mix. A 12-random-nucleotide template-switch adaptor tagged each cDNA molecule. TCRdb fed the 5' RACE reads into MiXCR, producing one record per CDR3 protein. The sample yields around 400,000 distinct CDR3 sequences, about 55% seen once. This sample stems from a study of blood T cells in healthy people across ages. Findings and limits, study-wide: Among T cells, TCR beta diversity per million cells dropped roughly linearly as age rose.

The sequence was obtained from a man in his 60s in good health. The sequencing sample was made of blood. This chain uses TRBV24-1 with TRBJ2-3, with D possibly TRBD1 on 5 matching bases. For the CDR3, the DNA is TGTGCCACCGGGGCCCCACACACAGATACGCAGTATTTT. As protein: CATGAPHTDTQYF.